This T cell receptor (beta chain) was found in a study of blood T cells in healthy people across ages. Study-wide results and limits: No conclusive comparison of naive versus antigen-experienced cells was possible with unsorted PBMCs.

To note about this clonotype: The antigen is unknown.

A second about 7 to 11 cycle PCR used barcoded and J-beta primers. Each TCR beta cDNA got a 12-nucleotide random molecular identifier. Via MiXCR, TCRdb re-called the 5' RACE reads, giving one row per CDR3 protein. The sample has some 550,000 distinct CDR3 sequences; roughly 48% are singletons. Material: blood. The sequence was obtained from an elderly man in good health.

Here the CDR3 reads CAISEDRSSYNEQFF. CDR3 coding DNA: TGTGCCATCAGTGAAGACAGGAGCTCCTACAATGAGCAGTTCTTC. The genes are TRBV10-3 and TRBJ2-1; maybe TRBD1 (6 bases). In germline, CDR1 is ENHRY, CDR2 SYGVKD. The CDR3 runs to 15 residues. Trimming took off 3 bases at V and 0 bases at J, with 9 bases between the two ends.